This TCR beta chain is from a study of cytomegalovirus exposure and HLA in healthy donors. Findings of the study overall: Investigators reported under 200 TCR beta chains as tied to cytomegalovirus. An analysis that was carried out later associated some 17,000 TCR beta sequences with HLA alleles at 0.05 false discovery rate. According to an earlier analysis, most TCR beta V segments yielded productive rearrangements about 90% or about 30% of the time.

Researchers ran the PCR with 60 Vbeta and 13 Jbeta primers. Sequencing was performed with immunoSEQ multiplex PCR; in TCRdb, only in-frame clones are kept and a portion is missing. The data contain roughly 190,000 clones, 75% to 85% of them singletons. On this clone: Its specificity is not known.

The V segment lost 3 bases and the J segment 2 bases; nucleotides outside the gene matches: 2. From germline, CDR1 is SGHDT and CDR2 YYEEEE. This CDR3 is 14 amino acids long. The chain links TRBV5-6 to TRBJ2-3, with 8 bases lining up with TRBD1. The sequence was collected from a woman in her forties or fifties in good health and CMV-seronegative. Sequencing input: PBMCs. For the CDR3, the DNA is TGTGCCAGCAGCTGGGACAGGACCACAGATACGCAGTATTTT. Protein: CASSWDRTTDTQYF.